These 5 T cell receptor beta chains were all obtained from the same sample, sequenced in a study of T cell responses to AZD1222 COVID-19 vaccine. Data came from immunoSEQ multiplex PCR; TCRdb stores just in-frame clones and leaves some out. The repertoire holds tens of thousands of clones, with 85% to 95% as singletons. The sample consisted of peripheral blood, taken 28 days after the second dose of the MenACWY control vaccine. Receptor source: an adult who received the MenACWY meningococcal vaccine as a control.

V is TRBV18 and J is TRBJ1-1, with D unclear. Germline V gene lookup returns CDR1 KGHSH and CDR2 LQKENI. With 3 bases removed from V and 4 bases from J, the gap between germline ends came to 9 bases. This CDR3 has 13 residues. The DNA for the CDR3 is TGTGCCAGCTCACCGGCCCTTAGCACTGAAGCTTTCTTT. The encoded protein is CASSPALSTEAFF.

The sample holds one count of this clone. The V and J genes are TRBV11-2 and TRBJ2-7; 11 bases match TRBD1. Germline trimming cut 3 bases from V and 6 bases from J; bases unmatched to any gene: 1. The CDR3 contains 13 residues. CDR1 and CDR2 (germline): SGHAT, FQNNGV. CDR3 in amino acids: CASSFGTGGEQYF. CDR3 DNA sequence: TGTGCCAGCAGCTTCGGGACAGGGGGCGAGCAGTACTTC.

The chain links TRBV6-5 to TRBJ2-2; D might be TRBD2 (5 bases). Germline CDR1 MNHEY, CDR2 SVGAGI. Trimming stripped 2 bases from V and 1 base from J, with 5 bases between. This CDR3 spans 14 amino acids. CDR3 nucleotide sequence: TGTGCCAGCAGTTACCGGGGGAACACCGGGGAGCTGTTTTTT. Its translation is CASSYRGNTGELFF.

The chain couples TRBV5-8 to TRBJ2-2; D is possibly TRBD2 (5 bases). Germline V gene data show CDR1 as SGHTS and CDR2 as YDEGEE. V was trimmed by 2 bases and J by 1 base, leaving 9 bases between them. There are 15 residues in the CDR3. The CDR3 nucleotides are TGTGCCAGCAGCTTAGCGGTCAGGAACACCGGGGAGCTGTTTTTT. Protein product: CASSLAVRNTGELFF. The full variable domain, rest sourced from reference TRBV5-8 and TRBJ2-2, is EAGVTQSPTHLIKTRGQQATLRCSPISGHTSVYWYQQALGLGLQFLLWYDEGEERNRGNFPPRFSGRQFPNYSSELNVNALELEDSALYLCASSLAVRNTGELFFGEGSRLTVL.

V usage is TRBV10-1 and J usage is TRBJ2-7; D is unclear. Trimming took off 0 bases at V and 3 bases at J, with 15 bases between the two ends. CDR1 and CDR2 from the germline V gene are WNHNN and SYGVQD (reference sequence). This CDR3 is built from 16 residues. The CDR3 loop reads CASSESLDPTLYEQYF. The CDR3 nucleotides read TGCGCCAGCAGTGAGTCCTTAGACCCTACTCTCTACGAGCAGTACTTC.